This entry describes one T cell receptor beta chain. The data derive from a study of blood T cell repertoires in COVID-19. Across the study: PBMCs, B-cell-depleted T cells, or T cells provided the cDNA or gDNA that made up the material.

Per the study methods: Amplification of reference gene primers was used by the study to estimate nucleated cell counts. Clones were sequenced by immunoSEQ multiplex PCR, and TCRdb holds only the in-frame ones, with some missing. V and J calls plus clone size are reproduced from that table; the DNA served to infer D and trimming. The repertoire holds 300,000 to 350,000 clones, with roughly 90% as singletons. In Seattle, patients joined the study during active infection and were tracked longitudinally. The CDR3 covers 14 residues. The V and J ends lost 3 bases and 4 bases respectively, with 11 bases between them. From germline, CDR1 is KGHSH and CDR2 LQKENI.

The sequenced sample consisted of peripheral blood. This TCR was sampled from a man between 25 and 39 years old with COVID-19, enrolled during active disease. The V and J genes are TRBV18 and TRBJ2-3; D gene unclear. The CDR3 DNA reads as TGTGCCAGCTCACCTCTGCGTCTTTCAGATACGCAGTATTTT. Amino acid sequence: CASSPLRLSDTQYF. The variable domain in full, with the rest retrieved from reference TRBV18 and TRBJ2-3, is NAGVMQNPRHLVRRRGQEARLRCSPMKGHSHVYWYRQLPEEGLKFMVYLQKENIIDESGMPKERFSAEFPKEGPSILRIQQVVRGDSAAYFCASSPLRLSDTQYFGPGTRLTVL.